This T cell receptor beta chain stems from a study of cytomegalovirus exposure and HLA in healthy donors. Findings and limits, study-wide: Many donors carried some public TCRs, although rarity characterized most TCR sequences. The study labeled under 200 TCR beta chains cytomegalovirus-associated. Most of the TCR beta V segments (in an earlier analysis) were productive either about 90% or about 30% of the time. CMV serostatus alone was available as immune exposure information.

The PCR used 60 Vbeta and 13 Jbeta primers. Using immunoSEQ multiplex PCR, the repertoire was profiled, and TCRdb retains in-frame clones only, with some absent. The sample contains roughly 60,000 clones, more than 70% of which appear only once. On this clone: Its antigen is unknown.

V lost 4 bases, J lost 3 bases, and 5 bases stayed unmatched. The length of the CDR3 is 16 residues. CDR1 and CDR2 (germline): LGHNT, FRNRAP. The clonotype originates from a woman aged 25 to 39 in good health and CMV-seronegative. The material sequenced was PBMCs. The chain couples TRBV12-5 to TRBJ2-2; 10 nucleotides line up with TRBD1. Here the CDR3 reads CASGWTGGPDTGELFF. In DNA, the CDR3 is TGTGCTAGTGGTTGGACAGGGGGTCCGGACACCGGGGAGCTGTTTTTT.